Below, 30 T cell receptor beta chains from the same sample are listed, as sequenced in a study of T cell responses to AZD1222 COVID-19 vaccine. The method was immunoSEQ multiplex PCR; TCRdb's version includes in-frame clones alone and lacks a portion of them. Of about 100,000 clones in the sample, roughly 86% were seen once. The specimen was peripheral blood, collected 28 days after the second dose of the MenACWY control vaccine. These receptors originate from an adult who received the MenACWY meningococcal vaccine as a control.

The CDR3 protein is CASSESRAGKLFF. The CDR3 region has the DNA TGTGCCAGCAGTGAATCCCGGGCTGGAAAACTGTTTTTT. The genes are TRBV2 and TRBJ1-4, with D uncertain. Looked up from germline, CDR1 is SNHLY and CDR2 is FYNNEI. The CDR3 is made up of 13 amino acids. V lost 2 bases to trimming and J lost 10 bases, with 11 bases between them.

The CDR3 reads CASSSFGGSTEAFF. Written as DNA, the CDR3 is TGTGCCAGCAGCTCGTTTGGGGGATCTACTGAAGCTTTCTTT. This chain uses TRBV7-2 with TRBJ1-1; a weak D match, TRBD1 (5 bases). Trimming pared 4 bases from V and 5 bases from J, leaving 14 bases between. The CDR3 runs to 14 residues. The V gene's germline CDR1 is SGHTA and CDR2 FQGNSA.

CDR3 in DNA: TGCGCCAGCAGCTTGGCGTGGACCGAGGATACGCAGTATTTT. Translating it yields CASSLAWTEDTQYF. V gene TRBV5-1 combines with J gene TRBJ2-3; D unresolved. Germline assignment: CDR1 SGHRS and CDR2 YFSETQ. This CDR3 has 14 residues. V gave up 0 bases and J gave up 6 bases, with 11 bases separating them.

The J gene is TRBJ2-7, the V gene TRBV18; 9 bases agree with TRBD1. There are 15 residues in the CDR3. Germline CDR1 is KGHSH and CDR2 is LQKENI. V was pared by 4 bases and J by 3 bases, with 7 bases of the junction left unmatched. CDR3 nucleotides: TGTGCCAGCTCACAGGGACAGGGCGGTATCTACGAGCAGTACTTC. Amino acid sequence: CASSQGQGGIYEQYF.

The chain combines TRBV6-5 with TRBJ2-7; D tentatively fits TRBD1 or TRBD2 (5 bases each). Trimming removed 0 bases from V and 4 bases from J, with 16 bases in between. The CDR3 extends over 16 amino acids. CDR1 is MNHEY and CDR2 is SVGAGI in the germline V gene. This CDR3 reads CASSYSRTGTAYEQYF. The CDR3 region has the DNA TGTGCCAGCAGTTACTCTCGAACCGGGACGGCATACGAGCAGTACTTC.

The chain employs TRBV6-6 and TRBJ1-2; TRBD1 is a possible D gene (5 bases). Looked up from germline, CDR1 is MNHNY and CDR2 is SVGAGI (reference sequence). The CDR3 contains 13 residues. Trimming removed 5 bases at V and 4 bases at J, with 11 bases between. The CDR3 DNA follows: TGTGCCAGCAGTCCCGGGACCTCCTATGGCTACACCTTC. It translates to CASSPGTSYGYTF.

CDR3 loop: CASKGASGAANEKLFF. The DNA for the CDR3 is TGTGCCAGTAAGGGGGCAAGTGGGGCGGCTAATGAAAAACTGTTTTTT. The chain uses TRBV19 and TRBJ1-4, with TRBD1 matching over 7 bases. V lost 7 bases and J lost 3; bases outside the gene matches: 11. The CDR3 has 16 amino acids. Germline-derived CDR1 and CDR2 are LNHDA and SQIVND (reference sequence).

The J gene is TRBJ1-1, the V gene TRBV7-2; no reliable D call. Germline values: CDR1 SGHTA, CDR2 FQGNSA. The CDR3 is 12 residues long. Deletions cut 6 bases from V and 0 bases from J, with 5 bases between. The CDR3 here is CASSLMNTEAFF. CDR3 bases: TGTGCCAGCAGTCTAATGAACACTGAAGCTTTCTTT.

This chain uses TRBV24-1 with TRBJ2-5, with D possibly TRBD2 on 5 matching bases. This CDR3 has 15 amino acids. The germline V gene has CDR1 KGHDR and CDR2 SFDVKD. Deletions cut 1 base from V and 0 bases from J, with 8 bases between. CDR3 region: CATSDFGGNQETQYF. In DNA, the CDR3 is TGTGCCACCAGTGATTTCGGAGGCAACCAAGAGACCCAGTACTTC.

This clone has a handful of counts. The chain is built from TRBV6-5 and TRBJ1-2, with D perhaps TRBD1 (6 bases). The CDR3 length is 15 residues. Deletions cut 4 bases from V and 0 bases from J, with 12 bases between. The V gene's germline CDR1 is MNHEY and CDR2 SVGAGI. CDR3 sequence reads: CASSSPGQTNYGYTF. DNA for the CDR3: TGTGCCAGCAGTTCCCCGGGACAAACTAACTATGGCTACACCTTC.

This clone was counted a few times. The chain employs TRBV5-1 and TRBJ2-1; 9 bases align to TRBD1. The V and J ends lost 5 bases and 4 bases, in that order; junction bases with no gene match: 10. Per the germline V gene, CDR1 is SGHRS and CDR2 is YFSETQ. CDR3 length equals 16 residues. The CDR3 protein is CASSLGWTGEYNEQFF. In DNA, the CDR3 is TGCGCCAGCAGTCTTGGCTGGACAGGGGAATACAATGAGCAGTTCTTC.

This chain joins TRBV5-1 and TRBJ1-2, with D possibly TRBD1 on 6 matching bases. Germline V lookup: CDR1 SGHRS, CDR2 YFSETQ. This CDR3 is built from 14 residues. The ends were cut back, 0 bases at V and 7 bases at J, with 13 bases in the middle. CDR3 sequence reads: CASSLDRGAVGYTF. In DNA, the CDR3 is TGCGCCAGCAGCTTGGATCGGGGGGCGGTTGGCTACACCTTC.

As DNA, the CDR3 is TGTGCCAGCAGCTTATTGGGACTCGGGGGGAACACTGAAGCTTTCTTT. Its protein product is CASSLLGLGGNTEAFF. The rearrangement joins TRBV7-2 to TRBJ1-1, with D possibly being TRBD1 (5 bases). Germline V lookup: CDR1 SGHTA, CDR2 FQGNSA. The CDR3 extends over 16 amino acids. V lost 2 bases to trimming and J lost 1 base, with 14 bases between them.

This CDR3 reads CASSRRDREHANYGYTF. CDR3 sequence (DNA): TGCGCCAGCAGCCGCCGGGACAGGGAACACGCTAACTATGGCTACACCTTC. The chain carries TRBV5-1 and TRBJ1-2, with 9 nucleotides matching TRBD1. The CDR3 has 17 amino acids. Germline loops: CDR1 SGHRS, CDR2 YFSETQ. V dropped 4 bases and J dropped 0; count of bases not matched to a gene: 10.

V gene TRBV5-5 combines with J gene TRBJ2-3; D not resolved. This CDR3 region has 14 residues. V was pared by 2 bases and J by 4 bases, with 11 bases between. CDR1 is SGHKS and CDR2 is YYEKEE in the germline V gene (reference sequence). The CDR3 spells CASSFRQASDTQYF. The DNA for the CDR3 is TGTGCCAGCAGCTTCCGGCAGGCCTCAGATACGCAGTATTTT.

This chain uses TRBV24-1 with TRBJ1-2; D not resolved. Germline loops: CDR1 KGHDR, CDR2 SFDVKD. Trimming shortened V by 9 bases and J by 6 bases, and 10 bases separated the two germline ends. The CDR3 length is 11 residues. The CDR3 is CATAKGNGYTF. In DNA form, the CDR3 reads TGTGCCACCGCGAAAGGGAATGGCTACACCTTC.

Only a few counts were recorded for this clone. The chain has TRBV6-5 and TRBJ1-5, with D maybe TRBD1 (6 bases). V lost 10 bases, J lost 5 bases, and 15 bases lay in between. The CDR3 runs 13 residues. CDR1 MNHEY and CDR2 SVGAGI come from the germline V gene. The CDR3 is CATTTRGDQPQHF. The CDR3 DNA is TGTGCCACCACCACCAGGGGAGATCAGCCCCAGCATTTT.

The rearrangement links TRBV7-2 to TRBJ2-7, with a possible D match to TRBD1 (5 bases). The germline CDR1 and CDR2 sequences are SGHTA and FQGNSA. CDR3 length: 13 residues. V was shortened by 1 base and J by 6 bases, with 10 bases between the two germline ends. The CDR3 here is CASSLVTQGEQYF. DNA of the CDR3: TGTGCCAGCAGCTTAGTTACTCAGGGCGAGCAGTACTTC.

The J gene is TRBJ1-6, the V gene TRBV6-5; 9 bases map to TRBD1. Unmatched junction bases numbered 3, after V lost 4 bases and J lost 8 bases. CDR1 is MNHEY, CDR2 SVGAGI, per germline. This CDR3 contains 14 residues. For the CDR3, the DNA is TGTGCCAGCAGTTCCGACAGGGGGTATTCACCCCTCCACTTT. It is translated as CASSSDRGYSPLHF.

The chain joins TRBV5-1 to TRBJ1-2, with TRBD1 matching 9 bases. CDR3 length: 16 amino acids. Germline loops: CDR1 SGHRS, CDR2 YFSETQ. J lost 10 bases, V lost 3 bases, and 16 bases had no gene match. CDR3 sequence (DNA): TGCGCCAGCAGCTCCTCCCCGGGACAGGGAATGGTTGACTACACCTTC. As protein: CASSSSPGQGMVDYTF.

The chain combines TRBV15 with TRBJ1-5, with D uncertain. Germline V lookup: CDR1 LNHNV, CDR2 YYDKDF (reference sequence). CDR3 size: 14 residues. V lost 0 bases, J lost 2 bases, and 5 bases lay in between. The CDR3 protein is CATSREYGNQPQHF. DNA for the CDR3: TGTGCCACCAGCAGAGAATATGGCAATCAGCCCCAGCATTTT.

The chain has TRBV3-1 (or the pseudogene TRBV3-2) and TRBJ2-7, with TRBD2 identical over 8 bases. Germline trimming cut 1 base from V and 1 base from J; bases unmatched to any gene: 0. The CDR3 spans 14 residues. Germline assignment: CDR1 LGHDT and CDR2 YNNKEL (reference sequence). CDR3 coding DNA: TGTGCCAGCAGCCAAGTAGCGGGGTCCTACGAGCAGTACTTC. Translated: CASSQVAGSYEQYF.

The chain joins TRBV7-3 to TRBJ2-1, with 7 bases lining up with TRBD2. Unmatched junction bases numbered 17, after V lost 5 bases and J lost 10 bases. Germline V CDR1 and CDR2: SGHTA, FQGTGA. There are 16 residues in the CDR3. CDR3 sequence (DNA): TGTGCCAGCAGCCTCCATCGGGGCCGGACTAGTCGAGAGCAGTTCTTC. Translating it yields CASSLHRGRTSREQFF. Together with reference TRBV7-3 and TRBJ2-1, the CDR3 gives the full variable domain: GAGVSQTPSNKVTEKGKYVELRCDPISGHTALYWYRQSLGQGPEFLIYFQGTGAADDSGLPNDRFFAVRPEGSVSTLKIQRTERGDSAVYLCASSLHRGRTSREQFFGPGTRLTVL.

The DNA for the CDR3 is TGTGCCAGCAGCTTGCGGTCCCAGGGGTTTAGTGAAGCTTTCTTT. This encodes CASSLRSQGFSEAFF. This chain joins TRBV5-4 and TRBJ1-1; D is perhaps TRBD1 (6 bases). This CDR3 has 15 amino acids. Germline-derived CDR1 and CDR2 are SGHNT and YYREEE (reference sequence). Trimming took off 1 base at V and 7 bases at J, with 17 bases between the two ends.

The chain recombines TRBV6-1 with TRBJ1-5; D gene ambiguous. The V end was cut by 0 bases, the J end by 7 bases, with 13 bases between. CDR1 is MNHNS and CDR2 is SASEGT in the germline V gene. CDR3 length: 15 amino acids. CDR3 amino acids: CASSEAEGSWQPQHF. The CDR3 region has the DNA TGTGCCAGCAGTGAAGCGGAGGGTAGTTGGCAGCCCCAGCATTTT.

This chain connects TRBV6-2 or TRBV6-3 to TRBJ1-2; the match to TRBD1 covers 8 bases. Trimming removed 5 bases from V and 4 bases from J; junction bases left unmatched: 0. The CDR3 consists of 12 residues. Germline V lookup: CDR1 MNHEY, CDR2 SVGEGT. In nucleotides, the CDR3 is TGTGCCAGCAGTGGGACAGGCTATGGCTACACCTTC. Amino acids: CASSGTGYGYTF.

The chain couples TRBV7-6 to TRBJ2-2; no definite D call. V lost 6 bases to trimming and J lost 2 bases, with 16 bases between them. CDR1 is SGHVS, CDR2 FNYEAQ, per germline. The CDR3 contains 16 residues. For the CDR3, the DNA is TGTGCCAGCAGTCCAGCCGTCGACCTAAACACCGGGGAGCTGTTTTTT. Its translation: CASSPAVDLNTGELFF.

The rearrangement joins TRBV3-1 (or the pseudogene TRBV3-2) to TRBJ2-3; 11 nucleotides align to TRBD2. The V gene's germline CDR1 is LGHDT and CDR2 YNNKEL (reference sequence). V gave up 2 bases and J gave up 4 bases; unmatched junction bases: 5. The CDR3 length is 16 residues. CDR3 in amino acids: CASSQFLAGGSDTQYF. CDR3 bases: TGTGCCAGCAGCCAATTTCTAGCGGGGGGTTCAGATACGCAGTATTTT.

V gene TRBV15 combines with J gene TRBJ2-7; D might be TRBD2 (6 bases). The CDR3 has 16 amino acids. The germline V and J ends were trimmed by 4 bases and 1 base, with 17 bases remaining between them. CDR1 is LNHNV, CDR2 YYDKDF, per germline (reference sequence). In DNA form, the CDR3 reads TGTGCCACCAGCAAGCGGGCTAGTTTGGAATCCTACGAGCAGTACTTC. Translating it yields CATSKRASLESYEQYF.

CDR3 in amino acids: CASSLRQGAHSTDTQYF. CDR3 sequence (DNA): TGTGCCAGCAGCCTAAGACAGGGGGCCCATAGCACAGATACGCAGTATTTT. The rearrangement links TRBV7-6 to TRBJ2-3, with 10 bases aligning to TRBD1. Germline V gene sequence: CDR1 SGHVS, CDR2 FNYEAQ. Germline trimming cut 5 bases from V and 0 bases from J; bases unmatched to any gene: 8. The CDR3 is 17 amino acids.